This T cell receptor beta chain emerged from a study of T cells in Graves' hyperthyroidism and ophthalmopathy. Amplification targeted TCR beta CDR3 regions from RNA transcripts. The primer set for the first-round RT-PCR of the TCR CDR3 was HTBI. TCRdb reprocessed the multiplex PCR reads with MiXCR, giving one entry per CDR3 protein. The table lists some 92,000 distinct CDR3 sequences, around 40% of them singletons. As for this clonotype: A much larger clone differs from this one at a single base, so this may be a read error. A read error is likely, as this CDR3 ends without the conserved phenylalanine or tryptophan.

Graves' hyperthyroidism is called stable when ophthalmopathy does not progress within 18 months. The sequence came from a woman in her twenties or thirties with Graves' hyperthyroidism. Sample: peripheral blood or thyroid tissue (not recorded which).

This CDR3 is CASSSFTGELFL. The CDR3 nucleotides read TGTGCCAGCAGTTCGTTCACCGGGGAGCTGTTTCTT. The chain is built from TRBV2 and TRBJ2-2; D not certain. The CDR3 length is 12 residues. Germline V gene data show CDR1 as SNHLY and CDR2 as FYNNEI. Trimming shortened V by 5 bases and J by 4 bases, and 5 bases separated the two germline ends.